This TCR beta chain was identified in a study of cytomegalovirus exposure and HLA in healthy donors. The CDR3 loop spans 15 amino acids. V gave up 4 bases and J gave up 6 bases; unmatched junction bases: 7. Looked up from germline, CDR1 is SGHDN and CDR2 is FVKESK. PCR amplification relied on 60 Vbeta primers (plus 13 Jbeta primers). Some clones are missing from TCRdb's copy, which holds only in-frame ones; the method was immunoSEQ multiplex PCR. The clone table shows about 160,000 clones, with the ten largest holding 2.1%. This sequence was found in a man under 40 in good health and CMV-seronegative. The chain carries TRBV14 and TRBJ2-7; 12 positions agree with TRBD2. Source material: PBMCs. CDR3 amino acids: CASSRRTSGTGEQYF. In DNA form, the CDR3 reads TGTGCCAGCAGCCGACGGACTAGCGGGACGGGCGAGCAGTACTTC.